This passage covers 2 T cell receptor beta chains from one sample sequenced in a study of identical twins. MiXCR, applied by TCRdb to the 5' RACE reads, yields one record per CDR3 protein. The sample carries around 280,000 distinct CDR3 sequences, about 8.3% recorded once. These records were also assigned to another study, of yellow fever vaccine responses in identical twins.

Sample: memory (CD45RO+) T cells sorted from blood. The receptor source for this set is a woman aged 18-29 years in good health.

V and J are TRBV7-9 and TRBJ1-1; 7 nucleotides match TRBD1. V dropped 3 bases and J dropped 5; count of bases not matched to a gene: 9. CDR3 length: 15 residues. Germline V gene lookup returns CDR1 SEHNR and CDR2 FQNEAQ (reference sequence). The chain's CDR3 is CASSLTGWDVTEAFF. Written as DNA, the CDR3 is TGTGCCAGCAGCTTGACAGGGTGGGATGTGACTGAAGCTTTCTTT.

This clonotype has a count of ten or more. DNA of the CDR3: TGTGCCAGCAGCTGGGCAAACAATCAGCCCCAGCATTTT. Translation: CASSWANNQPQHF. The rearrangement links TRBV12-3 or TRBV12-4 to TRBJ1-5; no reliable D call. The CDR3 consists of 13 residues. Trimming stripped 6 bases from V and 3 bases from J, with 9 bases between.